The 7 T cell receptor beta chains in this list originate from one sample, sequenced in a study of blood T cell repertoires in COVID-19. Profiled with immunoSEQ multiplex PCR; TCRdb holds only in-frame clones, not every one. The table records around 71,000 clones, 65% to 90% of them present only once. Sequencing was performed on peripheral blood. All receptors come from a man aged 30 to 45 with COVID-19, enrolled during active disease.

This clone was seen only a few times. The chain carries TRBV29-1 and TRBJ1-2; 9 positions match TRBD1. The V gene end was trimmed by 5 bases and the J gene end by 8 bases; junction bases not matched to a gene: 6. This CDR3 spans 12 amino acids. Germline V lookup: CDR1 SQVTM, CDR2 ANQGSEA. This CDR3 reads CSVIQGAVGYTF. The CDR3 nucleotides read TGCAGCGTTATACAGGGGGCAGTGGGCTACACCTTC.

V and J are TRBV10-3 and TRBJ2-5, with a tentative D call TRBD1 (6 bases). The CDR3 consists of 15 residues. V shed 11 bases and J shed 5 bases, with 24 bases lying between them. The germline gives CDR1 ENHRY, CDR2 SYGVKD. CDR3 amino acids: CAATPGDARGETQYF. CDR3 nucleotides: TGTGCCGCCACCCCCGGGGACGCAAGGGGGGAGACCCAGTACTTC.

This clone was seen ten or more times. This chain uses TRBV10-1 with TRBJ2-1, with D possibly TRBD2 on 6 matching bases. In germline, CDR1 is WNHNN, CDR2 SYGVQD (reference sequence). CDR3 size: 14 residues. Trimming left V 0 bases short and J 7 bases short, with 10 bases between. The chain's CDR3 is CASSESPGRNEQFF. CDR3 DNA: TGCGCCAGCAGTGAGTCCCCAGGGAGGAATGAGCAGTTCTTC.

This rearrangement joins TRBV29-1 to TRBJ2-2, with 8 bases that match TRBD2. The trim removed 5 bases at V and 6 bases at J, leaving 5 bases unmatched. CDR3 size: 13 residues. The V gene's germline CDR1 is SQVTM and CDR2 ANQGSEA. The CDR3 loop is CSVYPAGAGELFF. In DNA form, the CDR3 reads TGCAGCGTTTACCCAGCGGGGGCCGGGGAGCTGTTTTTT.

The genes are TRBV6-5 and TRBJ2-7; TRBD2 is a possible D gene (5 bases). The DNA end lines up better with TRBJ2-5; the J call may be wrong. The CDR3 spans 14 residues. In germline, CDR1 is MNHEY, CDR2 SVGAGI. The CDR3 coding sequence is TGTGCCAGCAGCGGCGGGCAGCGAGCCGAGACCCAGTACTTC. Translating gives CASSGGQRAETQYF.

Remarks on this clone: Other DNA sequences from this sample encode an identical CDR3 as well. The rearrangement links TRBV19 to TRBJ2-1, with 9 bases lining up with TRBD2. This CDR3 has 15 amino acids. With V trimmed by 4 bases and J by 2 bases, 3 bases remained unmatched. The germline CDR1 and CDR2 sequences are LNHDA and SQIVND (reference sequence). Here the CDR3 reads CASSTGLAAYNEQFF. As DNA, the CDR3 is TGTGCCAGTAGTACGGGACTAGCAGCCTACAATGAGCAGTTCTTC.

This rearrangement joins TRBV11-2 to TRBJ2-5, with 7 bases fitting TRBD1. The germline gives CDR1 SGHAT, CDR2 FQNNGV. CDR3 length: 15 residues. After removal of 3 bases from V and 4 bases from J, the junction contained 8 bases not matched to a gene. CDR3 coding DNA: TGTGCCAGCAGCTTCGGACAGGCCCGGTCAGAGACCCAGTACTTC. It codes for CASSFGQARSETQYF. Full variable domain (remainder filled in from reference TRBV11-2 and TRBJ2-5): EAGVAQSPRYKIIEKRQSVAFWCNPISGHATLYWYQQILGQGPKLLIQFQNNGVVDDSQLPKDRFSAERLKGVDSTLKIQPAKLEDSAVYLCASSFGQARSETQYFGPGTRLLVL.